These 8 T cell receptor beta chains were sequenced from one sample in a study of blood T cell repertoires in COVID-19. Repertoires were generated with immunoSEQ multiplex PCR, while TCRdb's copy carries only in-frame clones and drops some. Found here are 150,000 to 200,000 clones, over 70% of them singletons; the top ten hold around 5%. The sequenced material came from PBMCs or T cells enriched from blood (not recorded which). These receptors were taken from a man between 65 and 79 years old who had been exposed to COVID-19.

V is TRBV7-2 and J is TRBJ1-2, with D perhaps matching TRBD1 (6 bases). V lost 4 bases to trimming and J lost 0 bases, with 12 bases between them. Per the germline V gene, CDR1 is SGHTA and CDR2 is FQGNSA. This CDR3 spans 15 amino acids. CDR3 nucleotides: TGTGCCAGCAGCTCTCGGACAGACGCTAACTATGGCTACACCTTC. The encoded protein is CASSSRTDANYGYTF.

Here the CDR3 DNA reads TGTGCCAGCAGCCCGCGACAGGGGGCGAGCACAGATACGCAGTATTTT. It translates to CASSPRQGASTDTQYF. This sequence joins TRBV7-8 and TRBJ2-3; 10 bases align to TRBD1. Germline values: CDR1 SGHVS, CDR2 FQNEAQ. V lost 5 bases and J lost 0; bases outside the gene matches: 5. The CDR3 has 16 residues.

The chain employs TRBV3-1 (or the pseudogene TRBV3-2) and TRBJ2-5; D might be TRBD2 (6 bases). Germline lookup yields CDR1 LGHDT and CDR2 YNNKEL (reference sequence). V lost 0 bases to trimming and J lost 1 base, with 12 bases between them. The CDR3 sequence is 16 residues long. Written as DNA, the CDR3 is TGTGCCAGCAGCCAAGATTCGGCGGGGTCCCAAGAGACCCAGTACTTC. This translates into CASSQDSAGSQETQYF.

The chain employs TRBV7-8 and TRBJ2-7, with 7 bases aligning to TRBD1. V shed 4 bases, J shed 3 bases, and the junction held 12 bases outside the gene matches. The CDR3 covers 16 residues. Germline V gene sequence: CDR1 SGHVS, CDR2 FQNEAQ. In DNA form, the CDR3 reads TGTGCCAGCAGCTGGACAGGTGCTGCTTCAATCTACGAGCAGTACTTC. Its translation is CASSWTGAASIYEQYF.

The V call is TRBV7-2, the J call TRBJ2-1; D might be TRBD2 (6 bases). CDR1 SGHTA and CDR2 FQGNSA come from the germline V gene. Between the trimmed V and J ends, which lost 5 bases and 7 bases, there was a span of 12 bases. CDR3 size: 13 residues. This CDR3 is CASSDTGRNEQFF. The CDR3 DNA reads as TGTGCCAGCAGCGATACCGGGAGAAATGAGCAGTTCTTC.

The chain links TRBV7-2 to TRBJ1-2; no clear D gene. Trimming left V 4 bases short and J 5 bases short, with 14 bases between. CDR3 length: 14 amino acids. Germline V gene sequence: CDR1 SGHTA, CDR2 FQGNSA. The CDR3 coding sequence is TGTGCCAGCAGCTATCCCTTTGCGGGGTATGGCTACACCTTC. This codes for CASSYPFAGYGYTF.

This clone showed up just once. The chain has TRBV4-3 and TRBJ2-5; 7 nucleotides agree with TRBD1. Trimming at V came to 5 bases and at J to 4 bases, leaving 4 bases not matched to a gene. CDR3 length: 13 residues. Looked up from germline, CDR1 is LGHNA and CDR2 is YSLEER. CDR3 sequence (DNA): TGCGCCAGCAGCAAGAACAGGGGAGAGACCCAGTACTTC. Protein product: CASSKNRGETQYF.

The chain has TRBV18 and TRBJ2-7, with 7 bases that match TRBD1. V shed 4 bases, J shed 6 bases, and the junction held 9 bases outside the gene matches. The CDR3 sequence is 14 residues long. Germline CDR1 and CDR2: KGHSH and LQKENI. CDR3 DNA sequence: TGTGCCAGCTCACGACAGGGTTCCTCGAGCGAGCAGTACTTC. Protein product: CASSRQGSSSEQYF.